The 2 T cell receptor beta chains listed next were all sequenced from one sample in a study of early T cells in non-severe SARS-CoV-2 infection. One entry per CDR3 protein results from TCRdb running MiXCR on the 5' RACE reads. The profile shows tens of thousands of distinct CDR3 sequences, 7% to 8% of them singletons. Specimen: whole blood. These receptors were obtained from an adult who was a healthcare worker with PCR-confirmed SARS-CoV-2 infection or an uninfected control (not recorded which).

This clonotype was picked up a small number of times. The chain carries TRBV7-8 and TRBJ2-5, with 7 positions matching TRBD1. CDR1 is SGHVS and CDR2 is FQNEAQ in the germline V gene. CDR3 length equals 15 residues. V gave up 2 bases and J gave up 4 bases; unmatched junction bases: 7. CDR3 DNA sequence: TGTGCCAGCAGCTTAAGCATAGGGGGCGGAGAGACCCAGTACTTC. Translated: CASSLSIGGGETQYF. Based on the CDR3 plus reference TRBV7-8 and TRBJ2-5, the full variable domain is GAGVSQSPRYKVAKRGQDVALRCDPISGHVSLFWYQQALGQGPEFLTYFQNEAQLDKSGLPSDRFFAERPEGSVSTLKIQRTQQEDSAVYLCASSLSIGGGETQYFGPGTRLLVL.

V and J are TRBV28 and TRBJ2-5, with 11 bases aligning to TRBD2. The trim removed 2 bases at V and 4 bases at J, leaving 12 bases unmatched. Per the germline V gene, CDR1 is MDHEN and CDR2 is SYDVKM. The CDR3 has 18 residues. This CDR3 reads CASSLTRLAGRRGETQYF. The CDR3 bases are TGTGCCAGCAGTTTAACGAGACTAGCGGGAAGGAGAGGAGAGACCCAGTACTTC.